This T cell receptor beta chain was recorded in a study of beta chain features in type 1 diabetes. Study outcomes and limitations: Shorter TCRB CDR3s, moderately but significantly so, were found in Type 1 diabetes patients in all four CD4+ subsets. Small HLA sub-analyses could not settle whether HLA shapes TCRB rearrangement.

Trimming at V came to 3 bases and at J to 3 bases, leaving 8 bases not matched to a gene. This CDR3 comprises 17 residues. Germline V lookup: CDR1 SGDLS, CDR2 YYNGEE. Points on this clone: Its matching antigen is unknown.

cDNA synthesis used the whole RNA isolate, giving expressed TCRB sequences. TCRdb's copy holds only in-frame clones and misses some; the assay was immunoSEQ multiplex PCR. The sample has some 240,000 clones, roughly 16% seen once. Sequenced material: naive CD4+ T cells from blood. The source of this sequence is a man aged 25 to 45 with type 1 diabetes. This sequence joins TRBV9 and TRBJ2-3, with TRBD2 identical over 12 bases. CDR3 nucleotides: TGTGCCAGCAGCGCCTTGACTAGCGGGAGATCGACAGATACGCAGTATTTT. Its translation: CASSALTSGRSTDTQYF.